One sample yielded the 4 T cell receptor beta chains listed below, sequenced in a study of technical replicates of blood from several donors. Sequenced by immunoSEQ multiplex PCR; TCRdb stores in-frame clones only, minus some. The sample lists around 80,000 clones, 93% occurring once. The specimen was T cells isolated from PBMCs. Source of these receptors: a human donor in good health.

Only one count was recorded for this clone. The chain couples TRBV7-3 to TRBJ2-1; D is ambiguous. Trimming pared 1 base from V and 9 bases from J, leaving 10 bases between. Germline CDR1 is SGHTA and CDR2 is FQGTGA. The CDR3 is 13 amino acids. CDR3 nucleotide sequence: TGTGCCAGCAGCTTAAAACGGTCGGTTGAGCAGTTCTTC. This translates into CASSLKRSVEQFF.

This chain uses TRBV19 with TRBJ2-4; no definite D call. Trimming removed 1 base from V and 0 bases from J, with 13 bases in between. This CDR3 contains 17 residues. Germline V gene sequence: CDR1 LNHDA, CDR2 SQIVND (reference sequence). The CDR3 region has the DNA TGTGCCAGTAGTATAGTTTGGTTCAGGCTAGCCAAAAACATTCAGTACTTC. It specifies CASSIVWFRLAKNIQYF.

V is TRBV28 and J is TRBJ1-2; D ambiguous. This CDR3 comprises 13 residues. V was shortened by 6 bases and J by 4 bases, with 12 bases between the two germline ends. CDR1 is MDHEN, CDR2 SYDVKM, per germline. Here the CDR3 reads CASSLLLSYGYTF. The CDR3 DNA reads TGTGCCAGCAGCCTTCTTTTGAGCTATGGCTACACCTTC.

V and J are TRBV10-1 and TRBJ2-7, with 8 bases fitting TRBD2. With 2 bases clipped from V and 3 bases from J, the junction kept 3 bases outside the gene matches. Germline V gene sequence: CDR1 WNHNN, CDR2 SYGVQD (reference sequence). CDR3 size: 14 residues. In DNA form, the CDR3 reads TGCGCCAGCAGTGAGGGGACTAGTTACTACGAGCAGTACTTC. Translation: CASSEGTSYYEQYF.